One sample yielded the 25 T cell receptor beta chains listed below, sequenced in a study of control samples from healthy donors and cancer patients. The method was immunoSEQ multiplex PCR; TCRdb's version includes in-frame clones alone and lacks a portion of them. The sample shows approximately 100,000 clones, approximately 86% of them seen only once. Sequenced material: blood. The source of these receptors is a man in his thirties or forties in good health.

V gene TRBV28 combines with J gene TRBJ2-5; 7 nucleotides line up with TRBD1. Trimming removed 11 bases from V and 5 bases from J; junction bases left unmatched: 14. The germline V gene encodes CDR1 MDHEN and CDR2 SYDVKM. The CDR3 contains 14 residues. The CDR3 coding sequence is TGTGCCGCCGCGGTCCGGGACAGTAGGGAGACCCAGTACTTC. Its protein is CAAAVRDSRETQYF.

The chain is built from TRBV19 and TRBJ2-1; 15 bases fit TRBD2. The CDR3 runs to 19 residues. The J segment lost 3 bases and the V segment lost 5 bases, leaving 11 bases of the junction unmatched. From germline, CDR1 is LNHDA and CDR2 SQIVND (reference sequence). Here the CDR3 DNA reads TGTGCCAGTAGTGGAGGAAGCGGACTAGCGGGAGGGTTCTACAATGAGCAGTTCTTC. It is translated as CASSGGSGLAGGFYNEQFF.

The CDR3 protein is CASSLQGATYEQYF. The CDR3 DNA reads as TGTGCCAGCAGTTTACAGGGGGCCACCTACGAGCAGTACTTC. This chain connects TRBV27 to TRBJ2-7; 8 bases are shared with TRBD1. CDR3 length: 14 residues. With 2 bases clipped from V and 2 bases from J, the junction kept 2 bases outside the gene matches. Germline CDR1 and CDR2: MNHEY and SMNVEV (reference sequence).

The CDR3, as DNA: TGTGCCAGCAGTTTATCGCTACTAGCGGACAATGAGCAGTTCTTC. Translated, it gives CASSLSLLADNEQFF. The chain has TRBV27 and TRBJ2-1, with TRBD2 identical over 8 bases. After removal of 0 bases from V and 5 bases from J, the junction contained 3 bases not matched to a gene. CDR3 size: 15 residues. Germline values: CDR1 MNHEY, CDR2 SMNVEV (reference sequence).

This chain joins TRBV7-3 and TRBJ2-1; D is uncertain. Trimming shortened V by 4 bases and J by 5 bases, and 9 bases separated the two germline ends. This CDR3 spans 13 amino acids. Germline assignment: CDR1 SGHTA and CDR2 FQGTGA. Here the CDR3 reads CASSSDSNNEQFF. As DNA, the CDR3 is TGTGCCAGCAGCTCCGATAGTAACAATGAGCAGTTCTTC. Full variable domain (missing parts from reference TRBV7-3 and TRBJ2-1): GAGVSQTPSNKVTEKGKYVELRCDPISGHTALYWYRQSLGQGPEFLIYFQGTGAADDSGLPNDRFFAVRPEGSVSTLKIQRTERGDSAVYLCASSSDSNNEQFFGPGTRLTVL.

This rearrangement joins TRBV5-1 to TRBJ2-7, with D hard to call. The germline CDR1 and CDR2 sequences are SGHRS and YFSETQ. The CDR3 has 15 amino acids. The V and J ends lost 0 bases and 0 bases respectively, with 10 bases between them. The CDR3 spells CASSLAATISYEQYF. The CDR3 DNA follows: TGCGCCAGCAGCTTGGCCGCGACAATCTCCTACGAGCAGTACTTC.

The chain has TRBV19 and TRBJ2-1; D is unclear. This CDR3 is 14 amino acids long. Trimming stripped 3 bases from V and 6 bases from J, with 12 bases between. From germline, CDR1 is LNHDA and CDR2 SQIVND (reference sequence). CDR3 DNA sequence: TGTGCCAGTAGTATTCCAAACGGACCCAATGAGCAGTTCTTC. Protein: CASSIPNGPNEQFF.

This sequence joins TRBV7-9 and TRBJ2-3; D gene unclear. Per the germline V gene, CDR1 is SEHNR and CDR2 is FQNEAQ (reference sequence). Between the trimmed V and J ends, which lost 8 bases and 1 base, there was a span of 13 bases. The CDR3 is made up of 14 amino acids. CDR3: CASRSGWGTDTQYF. CDR3 bases: TGTGCCAGCCGCTCAGGTTGGGGCACAGATACGCAGTATTTT.

The chain joins TRBV7-9 to TRBJ2-3; 7 positions match TRBD1. Germline loops: CDR1 SEHNR, CDR2 FQNEAQ (reference sequence). Trimming at V came to 5 bases and at J to 3 bases, leaving 8 bases not matched to a gene. CDR3 size: 15 residues. The CDR3 DNA follows: TGTGCCAGCAGCGATAACAGGGGTTGGACAGATACGCAGTATTTT. Protein sequence: CASSDNRGWTDTQYF.

This rearrangement joins TRBV7-3 to TRBJ2-7, with D perhaps given as TRBD1 or TRBD2 (5 bases each). V was trimmed by 1 base and J by 4 bases, leaving 8 bases between them. The germline V gene encodes CDR1 SGHTA and CDR2 FQGTGA. This CDR3 spans 13 amino acids. The CDR3 region has the DNA TGTGCCAGCAGCTTAAGTGAGGGGTACGAGCAGTACTTC. As protein: CASSLSEGYEQYF.

The genes are TRBV7-9 and TRBJ2-3; 11 nucleotides line up with TRBD2. V gave up 4 bases and J gave up 1 base; unmatched junction bases: 4. From germline, CDR1 is SEHNR and CDR2 FQNEAQ (reference sequence). This CDR3 contains 16 residues. CDR3: CASSSLAGGGTDTQYF. As DNA, the CDR3 is TGTGCCAGCAGCTCGCTAGCGGGAGGCGGCACAGATACGCAGTATTTT.

J is TRBJ2-7 and V is TRBV27, with D uncertain. This CDR3 is built from 13 residues. CDR1 MNHEY and CDR2 SMNVEV come from the germline V gene (reference sequence). V gave up 5 bases and J gave up 3 bases, with 11 bases separating them. The CDR3 is CASSADGGYEQYF. CDR3 in DNA: TGTGCCAGCAGTGCGGACGGCGGCTACGAGCAGTACTTC.

This clone was recorded a few times. This chain links TRBV2 with TRBJ1-5, with 7 bases matching TRBD1. This CDR3 is 17 amino acids long. The germline V gene encodes CDR1 SNHLY and CDR2 FYNNEI. The ends lost 6 bases at V and 2 bases at J; junction bases unmatched: 13. CDR3 loop: CASRANTGDGGNQPQHF. The CDR3 coding sequence is TGTGCCAGCAGGGCTAATACAGGGGATGGAGGCAATCAGCCCCAGCATTTT.

The chain has TRBV6-5 and TRBJ2-5, with D possibly called TRBD1 or TRBD2 (5 bases each). V lost 5 bases and J lost 2, with 9 bases in between. The CDR3 consists of 13 residues. Germline loops: CDR1 MNHEY, CDR2 SVGAGI. In DNA, the CDR3 is TGTGCCAGCAGTCGGGACCTACAAGAGACCCAGTACTTC. Its protein product is CASSRDLQETQYF.

The chain links TRBV5-6 to TRBJ2-7; 8 nucleotides agree with TRBD1. The CDR3 has 15 residues. Trimming removed 1 base from V and 6 bases from J; junction bases left unmatched: 9. CDR1 is SGHDT, CDR2 YYEEEE, per germline. DNA of the CDR3: TGTGCCAGCAGCTTGTTCGACAGGGGTCCCCTCGAGCAGTACTTC. It specifies CASSLFDRGPLEQYF. The variable domain in full, with the rest retrieved from reference TRBV5-6 and TRBJ2-7, is DAGVTQSPTHLIKTRGQQVTLRCSPKSGHDTVSWYQQALGQGPQFIFQYYEEEERQRGNFPDRFSGHQFPNYSSELNVNALLLGDSALYLCASSLFDRGPLEQYFGPGTRLTVT.

This clone was seen only a few times. The chain couples TRBV30 to TRBJ1-1, with D unresolved. The CDR3 length is 14 residues. Deletions cut 4 bases from V and 0 bases from J, with 12 bases between. CDR1 and CDR2 (germline): GTSNPN, SVGIG (reference sequence). For the CDR3, the DNA is TGTGCCTGGACCCGAACAGACATGAACACTGAAGCTTTCTTT. It codes for CAWTRTDMNTEAFF.

The chain's CDR3 is CAWSNDRGWYGYTF. DNA of the CDR3: TGTGCCTGGAGTAACGACAGGGGGTGGTATGGCTACACCTTC. The chain links TRBV30 to TRBJ1-2; 9 bases are a match to TRBD1. After removal of 2 bases from V and 5 bases from J, the junction contained 6 bases not matched to a gene. Per germline, CDR1 GTSNPN and CDR2 SVGIG (reference sequence). The CDR3 has 14 residues.

The chain carries TRBV6-2 or TRBV6-3 and TRBJ2-4, with 9 bases fitting TRBD1. The CDR3 has 15 residues. Trimming at V came to 4 bases and at J to 6 bases, leaving 7 bases not matched to a gene. The germline gives CDR1 MNHEY, CDR2 SVGEGT. The CDR3 DNA follows: TGTGCCAGCAGTTCACAGGGGGCGCTTGGAAACATTCAGTACTTC. This codes for CASSSQGALGNIQYF.

The rearrangement links TRBV12-3 or TRBV12-4 to TRBJ2-7, with unresolved D. This CDR3 is 11 amino acids long. The germline V and J ends were trimmed by 0 bases and 12 bases, with 9 bases remaining between them. CDR3 region: CASSLAVRVYF. CDR3 coding DNA: TGTGCCAGCAGTTTAGCCGTTCGAGTGTACTTC.

This chain connects TRBV28 to TRBJ2-2, with D perhaps being TRBD1 or TRBD2 (7 bases each). CDR1 and CDR2 (germline): MDHEN, SYDVKM. This CDR3 has 16 residues. Trimming stripped 5 bases from V and 7 bases from J, with 20 bases between. CDR3 protein: CASSPTPTGRGGELFF. In DNA, the CDR3 is TGTGCCAGCAGTCCGACCCCGACAGGGAGGGGCGGGGAGCTGTTTTTT.

The J gene is TRBJ1-1, the V gene TRBV6-6, with a tentative D call TRBD1 (5 bases). CDR1 is MNHNY, CDR2 SVGAGI, per germline (reference sequence). The V end lost 0 bases, the J end lost 1 base, and 9 bases lay between the germline ends. The CDR3 is 15 amino acids. CDR3: CASSYSERGNTEAFF. The DNA for the CDR3 is TGTGCCAGCAGTTACTCGGAAAGGGGGAACACTGAAGCTTTCTTT.

The rearrangement uses TRBV6-5 and TRBJ2-3, with TRBD2 matching over 9 bases. The CDR3 runs 15 residues. Looked up from germline, CDR1 is MNHEY and CDR2 is SVGAGI. The J segment lost 4 bases and the V segment lost 8 bases, leaving 10 bases of the junction unmatched. The CDR3, as DNA: TGTGCCAGCGTACGACTAGCGGCAAATTCAGATACGCAGTATTTT. Residues: CASVRLAANSDTQYF.

The chain uses TRBV3-1 (or the pseudogene TRBV3-2) and TRBJ2-7, with 7 bases lining up with TRBD1. V gave up 1 base and J gave up 6 bases; unmatched junction bases: 6. Germline CDR1 is LGHDT and CDR2 is YNNKEL (reference sequence). This CDR3 has 14 residues. The CDR3 DNA sequence: TGTGCCAGCAGCCAAGTAATAGGGGGCGTCGAGCAGTACTTC. It yields the protein CASSQVIGGVEQYF.

V gene TRBV3-1 (or the pseudogene TRBV3-2) combines with J gene TRBJ1-1; 8 positions match TRBD1. Trimming at V came to 4 bases and at J to 6 bases, leaving 7 bases not matched to a gene. This CDR3 has 14 residues. Germline V gene data show CDR1 as LGHDT and CDR2 as YNNKEL (reference sequence). Written as DNA, the CDR3 is TGTGCCAGCAGCCGACAGACAGGGGCGGCTGAAGCTTTCTTT. This codes for CASSRQTGAAEAFF.

The chain recombines TRBV7-9 with TRBJ2-7, with no clear D. Deletions cut 5 bases from V and 1 base from J, with 18 bases between. Looked up from germline, CDR1 is SEHNR and CDR2 is FQNEAQ (reference sequence). The CDR3 runs to 16 residues. This CDR3 reads CASSPEVGRSSYEQYF. The CDR3 DNA is TGTGCCAGCAGCCCAGAGGTCGGACGGAGTTCCTACGAGCAGTACTTC. Full variable domain (missing parts from reference TRBV7-9 and TRBJ2-7): DTGVSQNPRHKITKRGQNVTFRCDPISEHNRLYWYRQTLGQGPEFLTYFQNEAQLEKSRLLSDRFSAERPKGSFSTLEIQRTEQGDSAMYLCASSPEVGRSSYEQYFGPGTRLTVT.